Listed below are T cell receptor beta chains from one sample, sequenced in a study of a mutant IDH1 vaccine in newly diagnosed glioma. The table came from immunoSEQ multiplex PCR; TCRdb's copy has only in-frame clones and leaves some out. The sample includes about 32,000 clones, just under 80% of them seen just once. Antigen specificity for these receptors is unknown. The sequences come from PBMCs, collected from a glioma patient whose treatment included an IDH1 peptide vaccine. All receptors come from a young man with glioma. Both conserved end residues are part of each CDR3. D genes are given only for firm matches. Clone size is stated in some rows and not others, as once, few, many or a class when expanded.

v_gene	abundance	j_gene	d_gene	CDR3aa	CDR3nt
TRBV29-1	-	TRBJ1-1	TRBD1	CSHDRGTNTEAFF	TGCAGCCATGACAGGGGTACGAACACTGAAGCTTTCTTT
TRBV29-1	-	TRBJ2-5	TRBD1	CSVGGDSSMETQYF	TGCAGCGTTGGAGGGGACAGCTCGATGGAGACCCAGTACTTC
TRBV30	-	TRBJ2-1	TRBD1	CAWSEGQGEFF	TGTGCCTGGAGCGAGGGACAGGGTGAATTCTTC
TRBV5-4	-	TRBJ2-5	-	CASSIGGGETQYF	TGTGCCAGCAGCATAGGTGGGGGGGAGACCCAGTACTTC
TRBV2	-	TRBJ2-7	TRBD1	CASREPDGGTENYEQYF	TGTGCCAGCCGCGAACCCGACGGTGGGACAGAGAACTACGAGCAGTACTTC
TRBV19	-	TRBJ1-1	-	CASTGPEAFF	TGTGCCAGTACGGGACCTGAAGCTTTCTTT
TRBV5-8	-	TRBJ2-2	-	CASGPGDRFTGELFF	TGTGCCAGCGGCCCCGGGGACCGATTCACCGGGGAGCTGTTTTTT
TRBV10-2	-	TRBJ1-4	-	CASRPGGVNEKLFF	TGCGCCAGCAGACCCGGAGGTGTTAATGAAAAACTGTTTTTT
TRBV19	-	TRBJ2-3	-	CASSIKGPTDTQYF	TGTGCCAGTAGTATCAAAGGGCCCACGGATACGCAGTATTTT
TRBV6-6	-	TRBJ1-1	-	CASSRTGNTEAFF	TGTGCCAGCAGCCGGACCGGGAACACTGAAGCTTTCTTT
TRBV4-3	-	TRBJ1-4	TRBD1	CASSQGWSGGVDNEKLFF	TGCGCCAGCAGCCAAGGATGGTCAGGGGGCGTAGATAATGAAAAACTGTTTTTT
TRBV30	few	TRBJ1-5	-	CAWSGVLSNQPQHF	TGTGCCTGGTCTGGGGTTCTTAGCAATCAGCCCCAGCATTTT
TRBV28	-	TRBJ2-7	-	CASSLVRQRSYEQYF	TGTGCCAGCAGTTTGGTAAGGCAGAGAAGCTACGAGCAGTACTTC
TRBV7-9	-	TRBJ2-7	TRBD2	CASSPRAGAYEQYF	TGTGCCAGCAGCCCAAGGGCGGGAGCCTACGAGCAGTACTTC
TRBV19	-	TRBJ1-1	TRBD1	CASSNPGQGAPEAFF	TGTGCCAGTAGTAATCCGGGACAGGGGGCACCTGAAGCTTTCTTT
TRBV19	-	TRBJ1-5	-	CASSIGGRGGQPQHF	TGTGCCAGTAGTATAGGAGGCAGGGGAGGGCAGCCCCAGCATTTT
TRBV4-1	-	TRBJ2-7	-	CASSQARTDFSSYEQYF	TGCGCCAGCAGCCAAGCGCGGACAGATTTTTCTTCCTACGAGCAGTACTTC
TRBV10-3	-	TRBJ2-7	-	CAISGRGTSNLYEQYF	TGTGCCATCAGTGGGAGGGGGACGAGTAACCTCTACGAGCAGTACTTC
TRBV30	-	TRBJ1-6	-	CAWSVTGRNSPLHF	TGTGCCTGGAGTGTAACAGGGAGAAATTCACCCCTCCACTTT
TRBV6-5	-	TRBJ2-2	-	CASRGVQNTGELFF	TGTGCCAGCAGGGGGGTTCAGAACACCGGGGAGCTGTTTTTT
TRBV27	-	TRBJ2-7	TRBD2	CASSLFSQGGAYEQYF	TGTGCCAGCAGTTTATTCTCCCAGGGAGGGGCCTACGAGCAGTACTTC